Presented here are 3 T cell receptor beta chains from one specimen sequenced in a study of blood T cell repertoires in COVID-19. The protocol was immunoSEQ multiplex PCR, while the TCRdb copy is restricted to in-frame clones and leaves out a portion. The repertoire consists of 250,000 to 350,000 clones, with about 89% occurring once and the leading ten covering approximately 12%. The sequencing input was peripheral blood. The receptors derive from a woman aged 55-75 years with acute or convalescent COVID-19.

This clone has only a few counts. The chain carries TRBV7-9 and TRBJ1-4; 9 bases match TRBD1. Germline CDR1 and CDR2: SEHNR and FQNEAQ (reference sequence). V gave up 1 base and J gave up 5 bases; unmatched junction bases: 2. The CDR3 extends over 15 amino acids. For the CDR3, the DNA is TGTGCCAGCAGCTTAGGCGGGACAGGGAATGAAAAACTGTTTTTT. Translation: CASSLGGTGNEKLFF.

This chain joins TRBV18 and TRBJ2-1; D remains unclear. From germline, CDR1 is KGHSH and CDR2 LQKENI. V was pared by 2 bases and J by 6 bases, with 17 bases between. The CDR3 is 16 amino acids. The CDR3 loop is CASSPATQFTINEQFF. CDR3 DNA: TGTGCCAGCTCACCAGCAACACAATTCACTATCAATGAGCAGTTCTTC. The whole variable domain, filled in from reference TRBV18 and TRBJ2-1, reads NAGVMQNPRHLVRRRGQEARLRCSPMKGHSHVYWYRQLPEEGLKFMVYLQKENIIDESGMPKERFSAEFPKEGPSILRIQQVVRGDSAAYFCASSPATQFTINEQFFGPGTRLTVL.

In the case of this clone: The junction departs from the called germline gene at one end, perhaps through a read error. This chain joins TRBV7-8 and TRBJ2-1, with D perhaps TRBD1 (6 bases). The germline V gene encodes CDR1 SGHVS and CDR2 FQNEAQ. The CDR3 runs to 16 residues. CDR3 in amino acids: CVSSLQGSSSYNEQFF. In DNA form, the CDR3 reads TGTGTCAGCAGCCTACAGGGCTCCAGCTCCTACAATGAGCAGTTCTTC. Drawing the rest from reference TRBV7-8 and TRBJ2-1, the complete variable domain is GAGVSQSPRYKVAKRGQDVALRCDPISGHVSLFWYQQALGQGPEFLTYFQNEAQLDKSGLPSDRFFAERPEGSVSTLKIQRTQQEDSAVYLCVSSLQGSSSYNEQFFGPGTRLTVL.